Sequencing of this TCR beta chain was carried out in a study of blood T cell repertoires in COVID-19. Study details: Samples came from the United States, Italy and Spain, spanning acute and convalescent COVID-19.

Germline lookup yields CDR1 ENHRY and CDR2 SYGVKD. The CDR3 length is 15 residues. V gave up 4 bases and J gave up 2 bases; unmatched junction bases: 2. In the original workflow: Estimation of nucleated cell counts relied on the amplification of reference gene primers. Libraries were prepared by immunoSEQ multiplex PCR; TCRdb keeps only in-frame clonotypes and omits some of them. V and J calls plus clone size are reproduced from that table; the DNA served to infer D and trimming. The data show about 39,000 clones, with around 87% seen just once and around 24% held by the top ten. This chain connects TRBV10-3 to TRBJ2-3; 11 bases align to TRBD2. This TCR was recovered from a man aged 45 to 65 with active or convalescent COVID-19. Sequencing was performed on peripheral blood. The CDR3 protein is CAISGTSGHTDTQYF. The CDR3 coding sequence is TGTGCCATCAGTGGGACTAGCGGGCACACAGATACGCAGTATTTT.